One sample yielded the 21 T cell receptor beta chains listed below, sequenced in a study of T-cell reconstitution after alpha-beta-depleted transplantation in children. Unique molecular identifiers tagged the TCRbeta library. TCRdb called the PCR reads again in MiXCR, with one record for every CDR3 protein. The data hold about 200,000 distinct CDR3 sequences, with approximately 6.3% observed a single time. Sequencing was performed on PBMCs, taken before TCRalphabeta/CD19-depleted stem cell transplant. All receptors derive from a boy aged 2 to 10 with acute lymphoblastic leukemia, due to receive a stem cell transplant.

This chain links TRBV7-2 with TRBJ2-1, with D maybe TRBD2 (7 bases). V lost 1 base and J 7 bases, leaving 17 bases between the germline ends. This CDR3 is 16 amino acids long. The V gene's germline CDR1 is SGHTA and CDR2 FQGNSA. The CDR3 coding sequence is TGTGCCAGCAGCTTAGTTTTAGTGGGAGGGGGTAATGAGCAGTTCTTC. This sequence encodes CASSLVLVGGGNEQFF.

In this sample, this clonotype turned up many times. The chain joins TRBV9 to TRBJ2-1, with D possibly TRBD1 on 5 matching bases. Per germline, CDR1 SGDLS and CDR2 YYNGEE. V was cut by 3 bases and J by 0 bases, with 10 bases left in between. The CDR3 has 15 amino acids. The CDR3: CASSAGMFSYNEQFF. CDR3 DNA: TGTGCCAGCAGCGCAGGGATGTTCTCCTACAATGAGCAGTTCTTC. Combining the CDR3 with reference TRBV9 and TRBJ2-1 gives the whole variable domain DSGVTQTPKHLITATGQRVTLRCSPRSGDLSVYWYQQSLDQGLQFLIQYYNGEERAKGNILERFSAQQFPDLHSELNLSSLELGDSALYFCASSAGMFSYNEQFFGPGTRLTVL.

The chain carries TRBV7-3 and TRBJ2-3, with D maybe TRBD2 (6 bases). The CDR3 is made up of 13 amino acids. Germline V CDR1 and CDR2: SGHTA, FQGTGA. Trimming cost V 3 bases and J 5 bases, with 9 bases left between them. In nucleotides, the CDR3 is TGTGCCAGCAGCTTCATGGGGGGAGATACGCAGTATTTT. Translating gives CASSFMGGDTQYF.

This clonotype was detected many times. The chain combines TRBV7-2 with TRBJ1-5, with D hard to call. The CDR3 is 13 amino acids. Trimming cost V 2 bases and J 6 bases, with 8 bases left between them. Per the germline V gene, CDR1 is SGHTA and CDR2 is FQGNSA. Written as DNA, the CDR3 is TGTGCCAGCAGCTTACTTGTGGGTCAGCCCCAGCATTTT. The encoded protein is CASSLLVGQPQHF.

This clonotype was found a few times. V gene TRBV6-2 or TRBV6-3 combines with J gene TRBJ2-3; TRBD2 agrees at 7 bases. The germline gives CDR1 MNHEY, CDR2 SVGEGT. V lost 2 bases and J lost 5; bases outside the gene matches: 10. CDR3 size: 16 residues. The CDR3 DNA follows: TGTGCCAGCAGTTACCCGCTAGCGGAGGGGAAAGATACGCAGTATTTT. Encoded protein: CASSYPLAEGKDTQYF.

This clonotype was counted at least ten times. The chain couples TRBV4-3 to TRBJ2-2, with 10 bases lining up with TRBD2. The germline CDR1 and CDR2 sequences are LGHNA and YSLEER. Unmatched junction bases numbered 3, after V lost 3 bases and J lost 5 bases. This CDR3 comprises 15 residues. CDR3 loop: CASSQGLARTGELFF. DNA for the CDR3: TGCGCCAGCAGCCAGGGACTAGCGCGGACCGGGGAGCTGTTTTTT.

In its sample, this clonotype was seen a few times. This chain uses TRBV9 with TRBJ2-2; possibly TRBD2 for D (7 bases). There are 16 residues in the CDR3. The germline gives CDR1 SGDLS, CDR2 YYNGEE. V was pared by 3 bases and J by 2 bases, with 14 bases between. As DNA, the CDR3 is TGTGCCAGCAGCGGAGGGGGGGGGCCTAACACCGGGGAGCTGTTTTTT. It specifies CASSGGGGPNTGELFF.

This clonotype was counted only a few times. The chain uses TRBV7-9 and TRBJ1-5; D is unclear. Germline V gene data show CDR1 as SEHNR and CDR2 as FQNEAQ (reference sequence). V was clipped by 1 base and J by 3 bases, with 10 bases between them. The CDR3 totals 15 residues. The CDR3 nucleotides are TGTGCCAGCAGCTTAGGAGACCGAGTCAATCAGCCCCAGCATTTT. The encoded protein is CASSLGDRVNQPQHF. The full variable domain, completed using reference TRBV7-9 and TRBJ1-5, is DTGVSQNPRHKITKRGQNVTFRCDPISEHNRLYWYRQTLGQGPEFLTYFQNEAQLEKSRLLSDRFSAERPKGSFSTLEIQRTEQGDSAMYLCASSLGDRVNQPQHFGDGTRLSIL.

The rearrangement uses TRBV7-2 and TRBJ2-1; 8 nucleotides line up with TRBD2. The junction had 5 bases not matched to a gene; V was cut back by 7 bases and J by 0 bases. The length of the CDR3 is 15 residues. Per germline, CDR1 SGHTA and CDR2 FQGNSA. The CDR3 spells CASILLAASYNEQFF. Written as DNA, the CDR3 is TGTGCCAGCATCCTACTAGCGGCCTCCTACAATGAGCAGTTCTTC.

This clonotype was seen only a few times. This chain joins TRBV5-1 and TRBJ2-3, with TRBD1 matching over 7 bases. Germline CDR1 and CDR2: SGHRS and YFSETQ. The CDR3 is 16 amino acids. V lost 1 base and J lost 5; bases outside the gene matches: 10. The CDR3 sequence: CASSLYFQGDRDTQYF. CDR3 bases: TGCGCCAGCAGCTTGTATTTTCAGGGGGACAGAGATACGCAGTATTTT.

At least ten counts were recorded for this clonotype. The genes are TRBV12-3 or TRBV12-4 and TRBJ2-5; D is possibly TRBD2 (5 bases). The CDR3 runs 14 residues. V lost 3 bases, J lost 9 bases, and 17 bases lay in between. The CDR3 reads CASSFFDVRGSQYF. In DNA form, the CDR3 reads TGTGCCAGCAGTTTCTTCGACGTTCGGGGATCCCAGTACTTC.

This clonotype was counted between two and nine times. This CDR3 reads CASSQEVVETQYF. DNA for the CDR3: TGTGCCAGCAGCCAAGAAGTAGTGGAGACCCAGTACTTC. The chain links TRBV16 to TRBJ2-5; D is unclear. The CDR3 covers 13 residues. Germline V gives CDR1 KGHSY, CDR2 FQNENV. The ends were cut back, 2 bases at V and 5 bases at J, with 9 bases in the middle.

The chain combines TRBV10-1 with TRBJ2-2; no reliable D call. Trimming cost V 8 bases and J 6 bases, with 7 bases left between them. This CDR3 contains 11 residues. Germline CDR1 reads WNHNN; CDR2 reads SYGVQD (reference sequence). CDR3 DNA sequence: TGCGCCAGCGGAGTAGCCGGGGAGCTGTTTTTT. Translation: CASGVAGELFF.

This clonotype has a count of ten or more. The J gene is TRBJ2-1, the V gene TRBV3-1, with 7 bases matching TRBD2. V was clipped by 3 bases and J by 3 bases; unmatched bases: 8. The CDR3 has 16 residues. CDR1 LGHDT and CDR2 YNNKEL come from the germline V gene (reference sequence). The CDR3 nucleotides read TGTGCCAGCAGCCACGGCTCGGGGGGTTACTACAATGAGCAGTTCTTC. This translates into CASSHGSGGYYNEQFF.

The V call is TRBV30, the J call TRBJ2-7; 7 nucleotides line up with TRBD2. The CDR3 is 14 amino acids. From germline, CDR1 is GTSNPN and CDR2 SVGIG (reference sequence). The V segment lost 7 bases and the J segment 6 bases; nucleotides outside the gene matches: 15. CDR3 sequence reads: CASKTRSGGGEQYF. In DNA form, the CDR3 reads TGTGCCTCAAAGACTAGATCGGGGGGTGGCGAGCAGTACTTC.

This clonotype was seen only a few times. The V call is TRBV2, the J call TRBJ2-1, with D unresolved. The CDR3 length is 12 residues. V lost 8 bases and J lost 3, with 8 bases in between. The germline V gene has CDR1 SNHLY and CDR2 FYNNEI. CDR3 loop: CASGRYYNEQFF. CDR3 DNA: TGTGCCAGCGGTAGGTACTACAATGAGCAGTTCTTC.

V gene TRBV11-2 combines with J gene TRBJ2-3, with 7 positions matching TRBD2. Germline V gives CDR1 SGHAT, CDR2 FQNNGV. J lost 2 bases, V lost 0 bases, and 5 bases had no gene match. This CDR3 is 16 amino acids long. Here the CDR3 reads CASSLDRGENTDTQYF. The CDR3 region has the DNA TGTGCCAGCAGCTTAGATCGGGGGGAGAACACAGATACGCAGTATTTT. The complete variable domain, with remaining parts taken from reference TRBV11-2 and TRBJ2-3, reads EAGVAQSPRYKIIEKRQSVAFWCNPISGHATLYWYQQILGQGPKLLIQFQNNGVVDDSQLPKDRFSAERLKGVDSTLKIQPAKLEDSAVYLCASSLDRGENTDTQYFGPGTRLTVL.

The sample holds many counts of this clonotype. The gene calls are TRBV4-2 and TRBJ2-1; D is perhaps TRBD2 (6 bases). The V gene's germline CDR1 is LGHNA and CDR2 YNFKEQ. Trimming stripped 0 bases from V and 7 bases from J, with 19 bases between. This CDR3 contains 17 residues. CDR3 in amino acids: CASSQEGRWGRENEQFF. CDR3 nucleotides: TGTGCCAGCAGCCAAGAAGGGAGGTGGGGCCGAGAAAATGAGCAGTTCTTC.

The sample holds many counts of this clonotype. The chain is built from TRBV29-1 and TRBJ1-4, with D hard to call. The germline CDR1 and CDR2 sequences are SQVTM and ANQGSEA. Trimming pared 4 bases from V and 8 bases from J, leaving 8 bases between. The CDR3 is made up of 11 amino acids. CDR3 protein: CSVVGGEKLFF. The CDR3 DNA reads TGCAGCGTTGTAGGAGGGGAAAAACTGTTTTTT.

This clonotype was seen repeatedly, ten times or more. The chain recombines TRBV3-1 with TRBJ2-3; D is undetermined. The CDR3 spans 13 residues. V lost 1 base to trimming and J lost 2 bases, with 4 bases between them. Germline CDR1 reads LGHDT; CDR2 reads YNNKEL (reference sequence). The CDR3 DNA follows: TGTGCCAGCAGCCAAGTTGACACAGATACGCAGTATTTT. Its translation: CASSQVDTDTQYF.

The chain is built from TRBV14 and TRBJ2-7; no clear D. Germline CDR1 and CDR2: SGHDN and FVKESK. V lost 3 bases, J lost 6 bases, and 15 bases lay in between. The CDR3 totals 14 residues. As DNA, the CDR3 is TGTGCCAGCAGCCAGTGGCCCCTTGGGGTCGAGCAGTACTTC. This sequence encodes CASSQWPLGVEQYF.